The T cell receptor (beta chain) under discussion was sequenced for a study of blood T cell repertoires in COVID-19. The overall study: Sample material is recorded as cDNA or gDNA derived from T cells, B-cell-depleted T cells, or PBMCs.

The CDR3 loop spans 15 amino acids. The germline V gene encodes CDR1 MNHEY and CDR2 SVGAGI. J lost 3 bases, V lost 6 bases, and 6 bases had no gene match. As processed by the authors: Amplification of reference gene primers provided the estimated nucleated cell counts. Only in-frame clones appear in the TCRdb table, and some are missing; sequencing was by immunoSEQ multiplex PCR. Clone size and V and J calls were adopted from that table, with D and trimming inferred from the DNA. The data show under 150,000 clones, roughly 84% seen once. Recruits, aged roughly 18 to 90 years, lived in roughly 22 US areas.

This receptor was taken from a middle-aged man in a cohort exposed to, infected with or recovered from COVID-19 (not recorded which). The sequenced material came from PBMCs or T cells enriched from blood (not recorded which). This chain connects TRBV6-5 to TRBJ2-2, with TRBD2 matching 8 bases. The CDR3 loop reads CASRLLAVYTGELFF. DNA of the CDR3: TGTGCCAGCAGACTACTAGCGGTCTACACCGGGGAGCTGTTTTTT.